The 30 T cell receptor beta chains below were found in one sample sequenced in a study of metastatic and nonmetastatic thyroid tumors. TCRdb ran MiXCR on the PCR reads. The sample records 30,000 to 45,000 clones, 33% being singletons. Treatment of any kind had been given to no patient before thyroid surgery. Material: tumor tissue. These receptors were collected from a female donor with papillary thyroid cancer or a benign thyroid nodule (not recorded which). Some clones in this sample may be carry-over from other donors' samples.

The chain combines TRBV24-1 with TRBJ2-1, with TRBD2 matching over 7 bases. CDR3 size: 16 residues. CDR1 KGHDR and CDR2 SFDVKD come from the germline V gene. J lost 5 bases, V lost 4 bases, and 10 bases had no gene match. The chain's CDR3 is CATSDPGYAGDNEQFF. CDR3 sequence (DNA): TGTGCCACCAGTGACCCCGGCTACGCGGGGGACAATGAGCAGTTCTTC.

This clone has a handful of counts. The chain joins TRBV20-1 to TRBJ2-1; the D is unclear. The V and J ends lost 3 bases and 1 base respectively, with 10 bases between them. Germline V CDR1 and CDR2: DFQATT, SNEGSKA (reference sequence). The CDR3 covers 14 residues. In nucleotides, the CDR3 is TGCAGTGCTAGTTTGTCGGTATCCTACAATGAGCAGTTCTTC. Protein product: CSASLSVSYNEQFF.

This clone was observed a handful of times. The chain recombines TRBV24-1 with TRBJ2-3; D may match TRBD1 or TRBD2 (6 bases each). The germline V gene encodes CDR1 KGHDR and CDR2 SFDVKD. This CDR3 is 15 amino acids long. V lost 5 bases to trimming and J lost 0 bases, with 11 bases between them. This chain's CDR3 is CATSVRGGSTDTQYF. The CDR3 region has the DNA TGTGCCACCAGTGTCCGAGGGGGGAGCACAGATACGCAGTATTTT.

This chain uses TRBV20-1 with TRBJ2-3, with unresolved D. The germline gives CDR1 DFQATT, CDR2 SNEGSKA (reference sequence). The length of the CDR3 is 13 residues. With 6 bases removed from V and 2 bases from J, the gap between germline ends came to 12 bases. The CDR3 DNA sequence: TGCAGTGCCCGTCCCGACCACACAGATACGCAGTATTTT. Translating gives CSARPDHTDTQYF.

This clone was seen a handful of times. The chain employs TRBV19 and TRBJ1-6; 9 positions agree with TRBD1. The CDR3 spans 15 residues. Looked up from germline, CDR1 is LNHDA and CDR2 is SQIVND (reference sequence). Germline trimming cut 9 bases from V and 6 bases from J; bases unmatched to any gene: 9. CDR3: CASAPVGQGNSPLHF. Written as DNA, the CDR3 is TGTGCCAGCGCCCCAGTGGGACAGGGTAATTCACCCCTCCACTTT.

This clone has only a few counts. This CDR3 is CASKSFGTGGVYEQYF. The CDR3 nucleotides read TGTGCCAGCAAGAGCTTCGGGACAGGGGGCGTTTACGAGCAGTACTTC. The chain is built from TRBV6-1 and TRBJ2-7, with 12 bases identical to TRBD1. This CDR3 region has 16 residues. Germline CDR1 MNHNS, CDR2 SASEGT. J gave up 4 bases and V 7 bases, and 11 bases lay outside the gene matches.

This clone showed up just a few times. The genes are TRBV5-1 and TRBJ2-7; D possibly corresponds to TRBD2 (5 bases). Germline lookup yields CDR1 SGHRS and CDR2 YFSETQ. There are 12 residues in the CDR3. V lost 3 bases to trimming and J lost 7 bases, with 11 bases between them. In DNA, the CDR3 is TGCGCCAGCAGCTCCGGAACGGGGGAGCAGTACTTC. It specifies CASSSGTGEQYF.

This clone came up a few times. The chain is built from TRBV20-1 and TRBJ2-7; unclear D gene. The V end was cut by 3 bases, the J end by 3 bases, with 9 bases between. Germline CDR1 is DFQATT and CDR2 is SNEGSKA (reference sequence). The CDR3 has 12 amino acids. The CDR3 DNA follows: TGCAGTGCTAGTGCCGGGTACTACGAGCAGTACTTC. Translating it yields CSASAGYYEQYF.

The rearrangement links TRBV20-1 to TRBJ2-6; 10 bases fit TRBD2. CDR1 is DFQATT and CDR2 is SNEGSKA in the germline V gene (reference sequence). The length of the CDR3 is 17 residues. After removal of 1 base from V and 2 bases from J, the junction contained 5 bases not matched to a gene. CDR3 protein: CSARGVAGGTGANVLTF. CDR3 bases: TGCAGTGCTAGAGGGGTAGCGGGAGGAACTGGGGCCAACGTCCTGACTTTC.

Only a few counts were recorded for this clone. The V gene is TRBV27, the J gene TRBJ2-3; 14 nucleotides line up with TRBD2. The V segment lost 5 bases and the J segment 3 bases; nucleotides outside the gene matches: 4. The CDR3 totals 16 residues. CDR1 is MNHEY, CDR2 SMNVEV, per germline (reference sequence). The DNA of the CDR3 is TGTGCCAGCAGTGCAAGACTAGCGGGAGGGACAGATACGCAGTATTTT. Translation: CASSARLAGGTDTQYF.

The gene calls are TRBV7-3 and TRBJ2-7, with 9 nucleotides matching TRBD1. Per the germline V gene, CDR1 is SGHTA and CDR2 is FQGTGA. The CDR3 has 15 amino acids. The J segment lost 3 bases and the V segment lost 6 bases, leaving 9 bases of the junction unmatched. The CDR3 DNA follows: TGTGCCAGCAGGCTCGGACAGGGGATAGGCTACGAGCAGTACTTC. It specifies CASRLGQGIGYEQYF.

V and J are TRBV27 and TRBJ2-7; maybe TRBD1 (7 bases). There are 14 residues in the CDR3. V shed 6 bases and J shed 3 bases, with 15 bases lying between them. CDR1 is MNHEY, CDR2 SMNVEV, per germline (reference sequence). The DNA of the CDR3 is TGTGCCAGCAGACGGCGGGGACAGAGCTACGAGCAGTACTTC. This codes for CASRRRGQSYEQYF.

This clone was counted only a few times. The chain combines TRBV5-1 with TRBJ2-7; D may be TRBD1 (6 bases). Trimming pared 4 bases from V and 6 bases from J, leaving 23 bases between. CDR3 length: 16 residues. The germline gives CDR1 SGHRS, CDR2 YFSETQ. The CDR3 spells CASSLKEQGNDLEQYF. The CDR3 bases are TGCGCCAGCAGCCTAAAAGAACAGGGTAATGATCTCGAGCAGTACTTC. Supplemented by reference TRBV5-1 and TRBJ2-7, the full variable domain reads KAGVTQTPRYLIKTRGQQVTLSCSPISGHRSVSWYQQTPGQGLQFLFEYFSETQRNKGNFPGRFSGRQFSNSRSEMNVSTLELGDSALYLCASSLKEQGNDLEQYFGPGTRLTVT.

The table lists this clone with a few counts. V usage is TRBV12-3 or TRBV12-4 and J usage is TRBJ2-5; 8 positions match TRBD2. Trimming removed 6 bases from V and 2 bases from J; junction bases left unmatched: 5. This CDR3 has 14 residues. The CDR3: CASRSSSGQETQYF. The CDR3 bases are TGTGCCAGCAGGTCCTCTAGCGGGCAAGAGACCCAGTACTTC.

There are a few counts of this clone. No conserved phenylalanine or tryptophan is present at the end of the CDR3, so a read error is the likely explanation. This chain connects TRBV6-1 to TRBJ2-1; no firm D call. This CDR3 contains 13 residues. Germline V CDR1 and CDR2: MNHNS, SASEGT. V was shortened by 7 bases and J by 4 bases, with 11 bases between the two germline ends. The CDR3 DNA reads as TGTGCCAGCATACAGAGATGGTACAATGAGCAGTTCTCC. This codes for CASIQRWYNEQFS.

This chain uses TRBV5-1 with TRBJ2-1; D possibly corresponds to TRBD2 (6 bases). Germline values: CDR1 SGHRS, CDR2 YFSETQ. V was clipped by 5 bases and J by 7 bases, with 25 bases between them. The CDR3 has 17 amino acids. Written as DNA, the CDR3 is TGCGCCAGCAGTTTTACTACCGGGACTGGGTATAATAATGAGCAGTTCTTC. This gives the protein CASSFTTGTGYNNEQFF. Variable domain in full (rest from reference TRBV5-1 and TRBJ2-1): KAGVTQTPRYLIKTRGQQVTLSCSPISGHRSVSWYQQTPGQGLQFLFEYFSETQRNKGNFPGRFSGRQFSNSRSEMNVSTLELGDSALYLCASSFTTGTGYNNEQFFGPGTRLTVL.

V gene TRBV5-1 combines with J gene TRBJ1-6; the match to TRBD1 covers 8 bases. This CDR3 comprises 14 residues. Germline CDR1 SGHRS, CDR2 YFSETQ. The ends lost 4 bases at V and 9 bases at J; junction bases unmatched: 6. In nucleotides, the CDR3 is TGCGCCAGCAGCCCGGGACAGGTGGGTTCACCCCTCCACTTT. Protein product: CASSPGQVGSPLHF.

The CDR3 DNA reads TGTGCCTTGGGGACAGGGGCCCACGAGCAGTACTTC. Its translation: CALGTGAHEQYF. The chain recombines TRBV30 with TRBJ2-7; 10 positions agree with TRBD1. The CDR3 extends over 12 amino acids. Per germline, CDR1 GTSNPN and CDR2 SVGIG (reference sequence). After removal of 7 bases from V and 5 bases from J, the junction contained 5 bases not matched to a gene. The full variable domain, completed using reference TRBV30 and TRBJ2-7, is SQTIHQWPATLVQPVGSPLSLECTVEGTSNPNLYWYRQAAGRGLQLLFYSVGIGQISSEVPQNLSASRPQDRQFILSSKKLLLSDSGFYLCALGTGAHEQYFGPGTRLTVT.

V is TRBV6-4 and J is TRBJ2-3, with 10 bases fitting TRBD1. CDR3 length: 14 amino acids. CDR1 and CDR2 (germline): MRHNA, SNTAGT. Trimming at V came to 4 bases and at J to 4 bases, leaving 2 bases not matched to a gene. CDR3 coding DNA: TGTGCCAGCAGTGGACAGGGGGCTCCAGATACGCAGTATTTT. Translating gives CASSGQGAPDTQYF.

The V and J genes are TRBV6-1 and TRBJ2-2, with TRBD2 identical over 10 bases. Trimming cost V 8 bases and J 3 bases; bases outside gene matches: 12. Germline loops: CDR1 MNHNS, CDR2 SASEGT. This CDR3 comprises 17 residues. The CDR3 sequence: CASVTGSLAGDTGELFF. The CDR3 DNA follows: TGTGCCAGCGTGACAGGGAGCCTAGCGGGAGACACCGGGGAGCTGTTTTTT.

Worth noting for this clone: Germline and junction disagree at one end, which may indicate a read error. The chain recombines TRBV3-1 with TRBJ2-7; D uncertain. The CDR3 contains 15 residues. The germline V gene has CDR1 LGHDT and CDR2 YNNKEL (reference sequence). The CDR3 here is CASSLPGTGLVEQYF. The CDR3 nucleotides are TGTGCAAGCAGCCTCCCGGGTACCGGTCTTGTGGAGCAGTACTTC.

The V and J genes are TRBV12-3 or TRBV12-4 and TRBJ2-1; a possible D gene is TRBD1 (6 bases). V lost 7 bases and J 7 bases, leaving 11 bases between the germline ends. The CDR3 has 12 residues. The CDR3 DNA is TGTGCCAGCAACCGCCAGGGGAATGAGCAGTTCTTC. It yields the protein CASNRQGNEQFF.

The CDR3 bases are TGTGCCTGGAGTATTGGCGGGGCCAACGTCCTGACTTTC. As protein: CAWSIGGANVLTF. This chain connects TRBV30 to TRBJ2-6; D call uncertain. CDR1 is GTSNPN and CDR2 is SVGIG in the germline V gene (reference sequence). Trimming stripped 2 bases from V and 4 bases from J, with 6 bases between. The CDR3 is made up of 13 amino acids. The full variable domain, rest sourced from reference TRBV30 and TRBJ2-6, is SQTIHQWPATLVQPVGSPLSLECTVEGTSNPNLYWYRQAAGRGLQLLFYSVGIGQISSEVPQNLSASRPQDRQFILSSKKLLLSDSGFYLCAWSIGGANVLTFGAGSRLTVL.

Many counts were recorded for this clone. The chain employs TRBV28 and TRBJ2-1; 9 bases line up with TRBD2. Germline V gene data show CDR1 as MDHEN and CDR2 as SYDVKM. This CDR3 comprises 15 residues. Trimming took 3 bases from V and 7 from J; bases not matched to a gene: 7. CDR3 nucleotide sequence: TGTGCCAGCAGTTTGGGGGCTAGCGGGAAAAATGAGCAGTTCTTC. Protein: CASSLGASGKNEQFF.

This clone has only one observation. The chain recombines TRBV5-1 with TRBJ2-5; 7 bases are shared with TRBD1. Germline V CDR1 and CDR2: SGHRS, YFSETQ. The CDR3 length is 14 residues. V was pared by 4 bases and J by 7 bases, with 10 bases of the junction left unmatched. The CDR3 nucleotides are TGCGCCAGCAGCCAGGGACAGTGGGGCGGGACCCAGTACTTC. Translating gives CASSQGQWGGTQYF.

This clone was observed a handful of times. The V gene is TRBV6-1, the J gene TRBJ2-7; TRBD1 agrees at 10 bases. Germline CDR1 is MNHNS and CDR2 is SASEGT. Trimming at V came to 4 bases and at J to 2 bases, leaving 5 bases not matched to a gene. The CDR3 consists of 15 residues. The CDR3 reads CASSVETGGPYEQYF. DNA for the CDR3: TGTGCCAGCAGTGTTGAGACAGGGGGCCCCTACGAGCAGTACTTC.

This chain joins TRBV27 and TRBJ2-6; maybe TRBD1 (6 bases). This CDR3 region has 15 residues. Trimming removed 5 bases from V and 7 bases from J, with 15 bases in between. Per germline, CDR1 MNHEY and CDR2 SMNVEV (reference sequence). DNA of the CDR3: TGTGCCAGCAGTGCCAGACCAGGGGTCGCCAACGTCCTGACTTTC. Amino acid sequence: CASSARPGVANVLTF.

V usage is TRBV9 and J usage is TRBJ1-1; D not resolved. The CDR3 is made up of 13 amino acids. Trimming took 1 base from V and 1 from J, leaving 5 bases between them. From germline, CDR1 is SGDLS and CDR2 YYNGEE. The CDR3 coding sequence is TGTGCCAGCAGCGTACAACAGAACACTGAAGCTTTCTTT. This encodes CASSVQQNTEAFF.

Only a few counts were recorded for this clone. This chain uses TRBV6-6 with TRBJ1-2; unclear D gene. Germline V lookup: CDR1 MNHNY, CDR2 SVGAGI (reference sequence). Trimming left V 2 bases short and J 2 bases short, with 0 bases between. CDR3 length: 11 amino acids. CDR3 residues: CASSYNYGYTF. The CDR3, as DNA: TGTGCCAGCAGTTACAACTATGGCTACACCTTC.

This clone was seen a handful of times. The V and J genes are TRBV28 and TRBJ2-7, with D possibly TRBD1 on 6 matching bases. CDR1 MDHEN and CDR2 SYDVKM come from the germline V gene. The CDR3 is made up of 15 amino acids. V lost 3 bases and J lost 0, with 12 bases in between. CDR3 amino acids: CASSFRTAVSYEQYF. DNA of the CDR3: TGTGCCAGCAGTTTTAGGACAGCAGTCTCCTACGAGCAGTACTTC.